The rows below give T cell receptor beta chains drawn from one sample of a study of T cell changes during pregnancy in multiple sclerosis. Data came from immunoSEQ multiplex PCR; TCRdb stores just in-frame clones and leaves some out. The sample records 65,000 to 85,000 clones, about nine tenths being singletons. The specimen was peripheral blood, collected after pregnancy. The origin of the receptors is a female donor in good health, enrolled as a control in a pregnancy study. Both conserved end residues are part of each CDR3. A D gene is named only where the DNA matches it firmly. Clone sizes are given selectively: once, few, many, or a class where the clone is expanded.

j_call clone_size v_call d_call cdr3_nt cdr3_aa
TRBJ2-5 many TRBV6-4 - TGTGCCAGCAGTCCCACTCCGGAGGGGGCCGAGACCCAGTACTTC CASSPTPEGAETQYF
TRBJ1-2 - TRBV7-2 TRBD1 TGTGCCAGCAGCTCGGGACAGCTATATGGAGGCTACACCTTC CASSSGQLYGGYTF
TRBJ1-5 once TRBV15 - TGTGCCACCAGCAGAGATTGGATTGAAACCAGGGCACTTCAGCCCCAGCATTTT CATSRDWIETRALQPQHF
TRBJ2-7 few TRBV7-2 - TGTGCCAGCAGCTTCCGGGGAGGAGACGAGCAGTACTTC CASSFRGGDEQYF
TRBJ1-1 few TRBV30 - TGTGCCTGGGGTACGGAGCCTGAAGCTTTCTTT CAWGTEPEAFF
TRBJ1-6 - TRBV11-2 - TGTGCCAGCAGCTTCGCGGCGGTCACCTATAATTCACCCCTCCACTTT CASSFAAVTYNSPLHF
TRBJ2-1 - TRBV4-1 - TGCGCCAGCAGCCCGATGACAGGAGGCAGGCAGTTCTTC CASSPMTGGRQFF
TRBJ1-2 - TRBV7-9 TRBD1 TGTGCCAGCACCTCTCGGGACAGGGTTGGCTACACCTTC CASTSRDRVGYTF
TRBJ2-1 - TRBV5-1 - TGCGCCAGCAGCCGATCGCACAGGGCCGACTACAATGAGCAGTTCTTC CASSRSHRADYNEQFF
TRBJ2-7 - TRBV4-1 - TGCGCCAGCAGCCAGGGGCCGTCCTACGAGCAGTACTTC CASSQGPSYEQYF
TRBJ2-6 - TRBV30 - TGTGCCTGGAGTGTAAGCTTCCCAGGGCCCATACTTGGGGCCAACGTCCTGACTTTC CAWSVSFPGPILGANVLTF
TRBJ1-3 - TRBV2 TRBD1 TGTGCCAGCAGTCTCGGGACAGTTGGAAACACCATATATTTT CASSLGTVGNTIYF
TRBJ2-7 - TRBV23-1 TRBD1 TGCGCCAGCAGTGAACCGGGACAGGGGCCCCCCTACGAGCAGTACTTC CASSEPGQGPPYEQYF
TRBJ2-7 - TRBV6-1 - TGTGCCAGCAGACCAACAGGGTACGAGCAGTACTTC CASRPTGYEQYF
TRBJ2-5 - TRBV30 TRBD1 TGTGCCTGGAGTTGGACAGGGGCGGGGGAGACCCAGTACTTC CAWSWTGAGETQYF
TRBJ2-7 - TRBV6-5 TRBD1 TGTGCCAGCAGTTTTGACAGGGGAAGGTACGAGCAGTACTTC CASSFDRGRYEQYF
TRBJ2-5 - TRBV25-1 - TGTGCCAGCAGTGGAGAAAGAGGGATCCAAGAGACCCAGTACTTC CASSGERGIQETQYF
TRBJ1-4 once TRBV15 - TGTGCCACCAGTCTCGAGTGGACAGCTAATGAAAAACTGTTTTTT CATSLEWTANEKLFF
TRBJ1-2 - TRBV6-1 - TGTGCCAGCAGCGGGGTTCCCGATGGCTACACCTTC CASSGVPDGYTF
TRBJ2-2 once TRBV5-8 TRBD1 TGTGCCAGCAGGGGACAGGGAAGGTCGCCCGGGGAGCTGTTTTTT CASRGQGRSPGELFF
TRBJ1-2 - TRBV6-5 - TGTGCCAGCAGTTACTCAGGGCTGAGGGATGGCTACACCTTC CASSYSGLRDGYTF
TRBJ2-3 - TRBV15 TRBD2 TGTGCCACCAGCGCGGGAGGGACAGGGTTTGTACTAGCGGGGGGAAGATTGTATTTT CATSAGGTGFVLAGGRLYF
TRBJ1-2 - TRBV6-5 TRBD1 TGTGCCAGCAGCCCGATTCGCCGGGACAGGGATGGCTACACCTTC CASSPIRRDRDGYTF
TRBJ1-1 - TRBV10-1 TRBD1 TGCGCCAGCAGTGGATGGGCAGGGGGCGATCCTATGAACACTGAAGCTTTCTTT CASSGWAGGDPMNTEAFF
TRBJ1-5 once TRBV30 TRBD1 TGTGCCTGGGACAGGGACCTAAAAAATCAGCCCCAGCATTTT CAWDRDLKNQPQHF
TRBJ2-1 - TRBV9 - TGTGCCAGCAGCGTAGGATCAGGTCCAGAGCAGTTCTTC CASSVGSGPEQFF
TRBJ2-1 - TRBV5-6 - TGTGCCAGCAGCTTGGCGGGGAACAATGAGCAGTTCTTC CASSLAGNNEQFF
TRBJ2-7 - TRBV11-3 - TGTGCCAGCAGCTTATCCGGATGGAGCTCCTACGAGCAGTACTTC CASSLSGWSSYEQYF
TRBJ1-4 once TRBV6-5 - TGTGCCAGCAGTGGGGGGAATGAAAAACTGTTTTTT CASSGGNEKLFF
TRBJ2-7 - TRBV7-2 TRBD1 TGTGCCAGCAGCTTCGGACAGGACTACGAGCAGTACTTC CASSFGQDYEQYF
TRBJ1-1 - TRBV28 TRBD1 TGTGCCAGCAGTTTAGGGACAGCGAACACTGAAGCTTTCTTT CASSLGTANTEAFF
TRBJ2-7 - TRBV29-1 - TGCAGCGTTGGATACTCTCTAGGCCCCACCTACGAGCAGTACTTC CSVGYSLGPTYEQYF
TRBJ2-2 - TRBV4-3 TRBD2 TGCGCCAGCAGCCAAGAGCCTAGCGGGGGGGCCGGGGAGCTGTTTTTT CASSQEPSGGAGELFF
TRBJ2-3 - TRBV19 TRBD1 TGTGCCAGTAGGCCGGGACAGGGGGCTTCATTCACAGATACGCAGTATTTT CASRPGQGASFTDTQYF
TRBJ1-3 - TRBV4-1 - TGCGCCAGCCGGACGACAGTCAGTGGAAACACCATATATTTT CASRTTVSGNTIYF
TRBJ2-1 - TRBV5-1 TRBD2 TGCGCCAGCAGCGTCTCTGGTGGCGGGGGGGCCAATGAGCAGTTCTTC CASSVSGGGGANEQFF
TRBJ1-2 - TRBV13 TRBD1 TGTGCCAGCAGCTCTGGACAGGGGGCGAGCGACTATGGCTACACCTTC CASSSGQGASDYGYTF
TRBJ1-2 - TRBV6-5 - TGTGCCAGCAGGCCGGGGGGCGCAGGCTATGGCTACACCTTC CASRPGGAGYGYTF
TRBJ2-2 - TRBV19 - TGTGCCAGTAGTTTTTCGCCGACTAGAACCGGGGAGCTGTTTTTT CASSFSPTRTGELFF
TRBJ1-2 - TRBV4-3 TRBD1 TGCGCCAGCAGCCTAACAGGACAGGGTAACTATGGCTACACCTTC CASSLTGQGNYGYTF
TRBJ2-2 - TRBV11-2 TRBD2 TGTGCCAGCAGCTTGGGGACTAGCGGCACCGGGGAGCTGTTTTTT CASSLGTSGTGELFF
TRBJ1-5 - TRBV5-6 - TGTGCCAGCAGCTTCGGTCGATCCAATCAGCCCCAGCATTTT CASSFGRSNQPQHF
TRBJ1-2 few TRBV18 - TGTGCCAGCTCACCAGGGCTCGCTAACTATGGCTACACCTTC CASSPGLANYGYTF
TRBJ2-5 once TRBV9 TRBD2 TGTGCCAGCAGCGTAGAGGGACTAGCGGGGGCTACCCAGTACTTC CASSVEGLAGATQYF
TRBJ1-2 - TRBV7-9 - TGTGCCAGCAGCCCCGCCTTGTCAGAGGGAGGCTACACCTTC CASSPALSEGGYTF
TRBJ2-1 - TRBV6-1 - TGTGCCAGTAGGGGGATAGGGTCCTACAATGAGCAGTTCTTC CASRGIGSYNEQFF
TRBJ2-3 - TRBV18 TRBD1 TGTGCCAGCTCACCTACAGGGGTCCGGTCTGATACGCAGTATTTT CASSPTGVRSDTQYF
TRBJ2-5 few TRBV18 - TGTGCCAGCTCACCACCAGGGGCCCAGTACCAAGAGACCCAGTACTTC CASSPPGAQYQETQYF
TRBJ2-7 - TRBV19 - TGTGCCAGTAAAGGGGGTAACTACGAGCAGTACTTC CASKGGNYEQYF
TRBJ1-1 - TRBV6-1 - TGTGCCAGCAGTGAACTCGAGGGAAAGACTGAAGCTTTCTTT CASSELEGKTEAFF
TRBJ2-3 - TRBV4-3 TRBD2 TGCGCCAGCAGCCAGGGACTAGAGACAGATACGCAGTATTTT CASSQGLETDTQYF
TRBJ2-7 - TRBV2 - TGTGCCAGCAGTGTTAACGAGCAGTACTTC CASSVNEQYF
TRBJ1-1 - TRBV27 - TGTGCCAGCAGTTTAGAGGGGAACACTGAAGCTTTCTTT CASSLEGNTEAFF
TRBJ1-2 - TRBV19 - TGTGCCAGTAGTATAGCGGGGGTTTTCAACTATGGCTACACCTTC CASSIAGVFNYGYTF
TRBJ1-5 - TRBV2 TRBD1 TGTGCCAGCAGGGTGACAGGGGGTGACAATCAGCCCCAGCATTTT CASRVTGGDNQPQHF
TRBJ1-4 once TRBV4-3 TRBD1 TGCGCCAGCAGCCAAAGTCCCCTCGGACAGGGGGGTGAAAAACTGTTTTTT CASSQSPLGQGGEKLFF
TRBJ2-1 - TRBV5-1 TRBD2 TGCGCCAGCAGCTTAAGTGGGACTAACTACAATGAGCAGTTCTTC CASSLSGTNYNEQFF
TRBJ1-2 - TRBV7-9 TRBD1 TGTGCCAGCAGGCAGGGGGGAACCTATGGCTACACCTTC CASRQGGTYGYTF
TRBJ2-7 - TRBV19 - TGTGCCAGTAGTATTGGGCAGGCCTCCTACGAGCAGTACTTC CASSIGQASYEQYF
TRBJ2-3 - TRBV18 - TGTGCCAGCTCACCAAACCCGATGGGACTCCTTCCAGATACGCAGTATTTT CASSPNPMGLLPDTQYF